A selection of T cell receptor beta chains follows, all from one sample in a study of blood T cell repertoires in COVID-19. The assay was immunoSEQ multiplex PCR, and TCRdb's table has in-frame clones only and misses some. The profile shows a few hundred thousand clones, about nine tenths of them singletons. The sequenced material came from peripheral blood. Receptor source: a woman in her forties or fifties with COVID-19, enrolled during active disease. Each CDR3 is given with its conserved first and last residue. The order of the fields is clone size, V gene, J gene, D gene, CDR3 DNA, CDR3 protein. D genes are given only for firm matches. Clone size appears in some rows only: once, few, many, or a class for an expanded clone.

>.|TRBV7-2|TRBJ2-7|TRBD1
TGTGCCAGCAGCTTAGGGGACAGTACCTACGAGCAGTACTTC
CASSLGDSTYEQYF
>.|TRBV30|TRBJ2-1|TRBD1
TGTGCCTGCGACAGGGGCTATAGCTCCTACAATGAGCAGTTCTTC
CACDRGYSSYNEQFF
>.|TRBV5-1|TRBJ1-4|TRBD1
TGCGCCAGCAGCATAGGACAGGGGTTTGAAAAACTGTTTTTT
CASSIGQGFEKLFF
>.|TRBV30|TRBJ1-1|TRBD1
TGTGCCTGGAGCGTGAGACAGGGTTTTGGCACTGAAGCTTTCTTT
CAWSVRQGFGTEAFF
>.|TRBV9|TRBJ1-2|.
TGTGCCAGCAGCGTAGGCCCAGACTATGGCTACACCTTC
CASSVGPDYGYTF
>.|TRBV9|TRBJ2-1|.
TGTGCCAGCAGCGTTATCGGCTCCTACAATGAGCAGTTCTTC
CASSVIGSYNEQFF
>few|TRBV4-1|TRBJ2-7|.
TGCGCCAGCAGTCTATACGATACCTACGAGCAGTACTTC
CASSLYDTYEQYF
>.|TRBV30|TRBJ1-5|.
TGTGCCTGGAGTCAGGGCCGGTATAGCAATCAGCCCCAGCATTTT
CAWSQGRYSNQPQHF
>.|TRBV7-4|TRBJ2-5|TRBD1
TGTGCCAGCAGCTCACGAGGGGGCTTAGTCCGAGAGACCCAGTACTTC
CASSSRGGLVRETQYF
>.|TRBV7-2|TRBJ1-4|.
TGTGCCAGCAGCTCCCAAGGGCAGGGGAATGAAAAACTGTTTTTT
CASSSQGQGNEKLFF
>.|TRBV10-2|TRBJ1-5|.
TGCGCCAGCGCTGGCCCCTTTCAGCCCCAGCATTTT
CASAGPFQPQHF
>.|TRBV30|TRBJ2-3|TRBD2
TGTGCCTGGAGTATCATCCCGGGACTAGCGGGAGTGGGGGATACGCAGTATTTT
CAWSIIPGLAGVGDTQYF
>.|TRBV20-1|TRBJ2-7|TRBD2
TGCAGTGCTAGTCTTGGGGGGGGAGAGGAGTACTTC
CSASLGGGEEYF
>.|TRBV24-1|TRBJ2-1|TRBD2
TGTGCCACCAGTGACCCCGGGACTAGCATGTCAAGTGAGCAGTTCTTC
CATSDPGTSMSSEQFF
>.|TRBV10-3|TRBJ1-2|TRBD1
TGTGCCATCAGAGGGGACAGCCACTATGGCTACACCTTC
CAIRGDSHYGYTF
>.|TRBV19|TRBJ1-3|.
TGTGCCAGTAGTATGTCGGTCTCTGGAAACACCATATATTTT
CASSMSVSGNTIYF
>.|TRBV24-1|TRBJ2-6|.
TGTGCCGTCCGAGGCAGCACTGCTGGGGCCAACGTCCTGACTTTC
CAVRGSTAGANVLTF
>.|TRBV5-1|TRBJ2-1|.
TGCGCCAGCAGTTTACAGGGTCGGGAGCAGTTCTTC
CASSLQGREQFF
>.|TRBV29-1|TRBJ2-1|TRBD2
TGCAGCGTTAATCTAGCGGGAGGCCGCTACAATGAGCAGTTCTTC
CSVNLAGGRYNEQFF
>once|TRBV5-1|TRBJ2-1|.
TGCGCCAGCAGCCAGGGACTCTACAATGAGCAGTTCTTC
CASSQGLYNEQFF
>.|TRBV6-1|TRBJ1-1|TRBD1
TGTGCCAGCAGTGAGAACAGGGGCTATACTGAAGCTTTCTTT
CASSENRGYTEAFF
>few|TRBV3-1/TRBV3-2|TRBJ1-2|.
TGTGCCAGCAGCCAAGCTCTAGGCGGGAGCTATGGCTACACCTTC
CASSQALGGSYGYTF
>.|TRBV2|TRBJ2-7|TRBD2
TGTGCCAGCAGGGAGGTAGCGGGAGCTCACGAGCAGTACTTC
CASREVAGAHEQYF
>.|TRBV7-8|TRBJ2-7|.
TGTGCCAGCAGCCCCTACTCCAATGAGCAGTACTTC
CASSPYSNEQYF
>.|TRBV7-2|TRBJ2-3|.
TGTGCCAGCAGCTCAAAGAGGGCAAATACGCAGTATTTT
CASSSKRANTQYF
>.|TRBV2|TRBJ2-5|.
TGTGCCAGCAGACCAACCGTAGAGCCCCGAGAGACCCAGTACTTC
CASRPTVEPRETQYF
>.|TRBV19|TRBJ2-1|TRBD1
TGTGCCAGTGATTCCGGGACAGGGACCTACTTTGAGCAGTTCTTC
CASDSGTGTYFEQFF
>few|TRBV10-3|TRBJ1-6|.
TGTGCCATTGCCAGGGGCGAATCACCCCTCCACTTT
CAIARGESPLHF
>once|TRBV6-6|TRBJ1-3|.
TGTGCCAGCAGTTACTCAGCCGTAGACTCTGGAAACACCATATATTTT
CASSYSAVDSGNTIYF
>.|TRBV19|TRBJ1-1|.
TGTGCCAGTACCCAGACTATGAACACTGAAGCTTTCTTT
CASTQTMNTEAFF
>.|TRBV27|TRBJ1-2|.
TGTGCCAGCACCTCGATCCGGGGGGATACTGGCTACACCTTC
CASTSIRGDTGYTF
>.|TRBV7-3|TRBJ2-2|TRBD2
TGTGCCAGCAGCCGAGGACTAGCGGGAGGTTTTGGCGGGGAGCTGTTTTTT
CASSRGLAGGFGGELFF
>.|TRBV12-3/TRBV12-4|TRBJ1-2|.
TGTGCCAGCACCTTCCAGTATGGCTACACCTTC
CASTFQYGYTF
>.|TRBV2|TRBJ2-3|TRBD2
TGTGCCAGCAGTGGTCCCACTAGCGGGTTTGTCACAGATACGCAGTATTTT
CASSGPTSGFVTDTQYF
>.|TRBV5-1|TRBJ1-5|TRBD1
TGCGCCAGCAGCCCAGGGACAGAGAATCAGCCCCAGCATTTT
CASSPGTENQPQHF
>.|TRBV21-1|TRBJ2-7|.
TGTGCCAGCAGCGTACAGGGGGCTTACGAGCAGTACTTC
CASSVQGAYEQYF
>.|TRBV5-1|TRBJ1-1|TRBD1
TGCGCCAGCAGCTTCCGGGACAGGGCTGAAGCTTTCTTT
CASSFRDRAEAFF
>once|TRBV30|TRBJ1-3|.
TGTGCCTGGAGTGTAGGGGTACACTCTGGAAACACCATATATTTT
CAWSVGVHSGNTIYF
>.|TRBV6-5|TRBJ2-7|.
TGTGCCAGCAGTAGGGACATTTTCTACGAGCAGTACTTC
CASSRDIFYEQYF
>.|TRBV5-1|TRBJ1-3|.
TGCGCCAGCAGCTTGATGGCTAGCTCTGGAAACACCATATATTTT
CASSLMASSGNTIYF
>.|TRBV2|TRBJ1-6|TRBD1
TGTGCCAGCAAGGGACAGGGTACGGATAATTCACCCCTCCACTTT
CASKGQGTDNSPLHF
>.|TRBV11-2|TRBJ2-7|TRBD2
TGTGCCAGCAGCGCAACGGGGGGTCGGGACGAGCAGTACTTC
CASSATGGRDEQYF
>.|TRBV12-5|TRBJ2-1|.
TGTGCTAGTGGCCTGGACTTTGCAGAGCAGTTCTTC
CASGLDFAEQFF
>.|TRBV24-1|TRBJ1-1|.
TGTGCCACCAGTGGGGGAGGAGGAGGTCGGGGCACTGAAGCTTTCTTT
CATSGGGGGRGTEAFF